This entry lists 20 T cell receptor beta chains sequenced from one sample in a study of prognosis after radiotherapy for stage I lung cancer. Amplification of TCR beta CDR3 from genomic DNA used two-round multiplex PCR. Amplification in first-round PCR relied on primers specific to each TRBV and TRBJ gene. TCRdb reprocessed the multiplex PCR reads via MiXCR and lists one record per CDR3 protein. The data show about 30,000 distinct CDR3 sequences, roughly 30% seen once. Sample: PBMCs, taken before or after stereotactic body radiation therapy (not recorded which). These receptors originate from a donor over 45 with non-small cell lung cancer.

A remark on this clonotype: The junction differs from germline at one of its ends, possibly a read error. The V gene is TRBV11-3, the J gene TRBJ2-1, with 8 bases lining up with TRBD2. Germline CDR1 and CDR2: SGHNT and YENEEA. The CDR3 has 15 amino acids. For the CDR3, the DNA is TGTGCCAGCAGCATAGAGACTAGCGTTTACAATGAGCAGTTCTTC. Its protein product is CASSIETSVYNEQFF.

This clonotype showed up just a few times. The genes are TRBV5-1 and TRBJ2-1; 12 bases map to TRBD2. Germline V gene sequence: CDR1 SGHRS, CDR2 YFSETQ. This CDR3 contains 15 residues. The V and J ends lost 3 bases and 9 bases, in that order; junction bases with no gene match: 7. CDR3 bases: TGCGCCAGCAGCTCTAGCGGGAGGGGGGTCGGTGAGCAGTTCTTC. Residues: CASSSSGRGVGEQFF. Together with reference TRBV5-1 and TRBJ2-1, the CDR3 gives the full variable domain: KAGVTQTPRYLIKTRGQQVTLSCSPISGHRSVSWYQQTPGQGLQFLFEYFSETQRNKGNFPGRFSGRQFSNSRSEMNVSTLELGDSALYLCASSSSGRGVGEQFFGPGTRLTVL.

At least ten counts were recorded for this clonotype. The CDR3 bases are TGTGCCAGCAGTGAAGGAGGTGGGGCCAATGAGCAGTTCTTC. It encodes CASSEGGGANEQFF. V is TRBV6-1 and J is TRBJ2-1; D might be TRBD1 (5 bases). There are 14 residues in the CDR3. Trimming removed 1 base from V and 6 bases from J, with 10 bases in between. Germline CDR1 MNHNS, CDR2 SASEGT.

This clonotype was recorded at least ten times. The chain carries TRBV15 and TRBJ1-1, with D maybe TRBD1 (6 bases). Per the germline V gene, CDR1 is LNHNV and CDR2 is YYDKDF (reference sequence). Deletions cut 0 bases from V and 0 bases from J, with 17 bases between. This CDR3 has 18 residues. CDR3 in amino acids: CATSRDGDTDLMNTEAFF. CDR3 DNA sequence: TGTGCCACCAGCAGAGACGGGGACACTGATCTCATGAACACTGAAGCTTTCTTT. Using reference TRBV15 and TRBJ1-1 for the parts outside the CDR3, the full variable domain is DAMVIQNPRYQVTQFGKPVTLSCSQTLNHNVMYWYQQKSSQAPKLLFHYYDKDFNNEADTPDNFQSRRPNTSFCFLDIRSPGLGDTAMYLCATSRDGDTDLMNTEAFFGQGTRLTVV.

The V and J genes are TRBV27 and TRBJ1-2; D unclear. The CDR3 length is 15 residues. V dropped 2 bases and J dropped 0 bases, with 10 bases sitting between them. Germline V gives CDR1 MNHEY, CDR2 SMNVEV (reference sequence). The CDR3 sequence: CASSLHGGANYGYTF. The CDR3 coding sequence is TGTGCCAGCAGTTTACACGGCGGAGCTAACTATGGCTACACCTTC.

This clonotype was picked up many times. The chain couples TRBV6-1 to TRBJ2-1; TRBD1 is a possible D gene (6 bases). This CDR3 spans 13 amino acids. In germline, CDR1 is MNHNS, CDR2 SASEGT. V lost 6 bases, J lost 12 bases, and 18 bases lay in between. In nucleotides, the CDR3 is TGTGCCAGCAGCGCCCAGGACAGCCGCGCGCAGTTCTTC. Translation: CASSAQDSRAQFF.

About this clonotype itself: A much larger clonotype is one base distant, so this may be a read error. A read error is likely, as this CDR3 ends without the conserved phenylalanine or tryptophan. The rearrangement links TRBV7-9 to TRBJ2-2; 9 positions match TRBD2. CDR3 length: 15 amino acids. V dropped 5 bases and J dropped 7; count of bases not matched to a gene: 8. Germline V gene lookup returns CDR1 SEHNR and CDR2 FQNEAQ (reference sequence). The CDR3 sequence is CASSPRLAENGELFS. CDR3 sequence (DNA): TGTGCCAGCAGCCCTAGACTAGCGGAAAACGGGGAGCTGTTTTCT.

Details on this clonotype: A far larger clone lies a single base away; this is likely a read error. The chain joins TRBV7-9 to TRBJ2-7, with 7 positions matching TRBD1. The CDR3 extends over 16 amino acids. Looked up from germline, CDR1 is SEHNR and CDR2 is FQNEAQ (reference sequence). Trimming cost V 4 bases and J 4 bases; bases outside gene matches: 13. The CDR3 region is CASSSPKGGNWYEQYF. In DNA form, the CDR3 reads TGTGCCAGCAGCTCTCCAAAAGGGGGCAACTGGTACGAGCAGTACTTC.

Comments on this clonotype: A read error is the likely source, as a far larger clone sits one nucleotide away. The chain combines TRBV14 with TRBJ2-1; 7 positions agree with TRBD2. Germline V CDR1 and CDR2: SGHDN, FVKESK. The CDR3 sequence is 16 residues long. Trimming removed 6 bases from V and 5 bases from J; junction bases left unmatched: 13. The chain's CDR3 is CASSSPGLTENNEQFF. CDR3 sequence (DNA): TGTGCCAGCAGTTCCCCGGGACTAACGGAAAACAATGAGCAGTTCTTC.

This clonotype came up many times. The chain combines TRBV25-1 with TRBJ1-2; D possibly corresponds to TRBD1 (6 bases). This CDR3 contains 12 residues. The V gene lost 4 bases and the J gene lost 7 bases, with 10 bases spanning the gap. The V gene's germline CDR1 is MGHDK and CDR2 SYGVNS. The CDR3 DNA reads TGTGCCAGCAGTGCCTCAGGGGTTGGCTACACCTTC. Translation gives CASSASGVGYTF.

This sequence joins TRBV3-1 and TRBJ1-5; no definite D call. The CDR3 spans 13 residues. V lost 0 bases, J lost 7 bases, and 7 bases lay in between. Germline V gene sequence: CDR1 LGHDT, CDR2 YNNKEL (reference sequence). The CDR3 loop is CASSQEIWQPQHF. CDR3 bases: TGTGCCAGCAGCCAAGAGATCTGGCAGCCCCAGCATTTT. The full variable domain, rest sourced from reference TRBV3-1 and TRBJ1-5, is DTAVSQTPKYLVTQMGNDKSIKCEQNLGHDTMYWYKQDSKKFLKIMFSYNNKELIINETVPNRFSPKSPDKAHLNLHINSLELGDSAVYFCASSQEIWQPQHFGDGTRLSIL.

This clonotype has only a few counts. J is TRBJ1-2 and V is TRBV5-1; D gene unclear. Germline loops: CDR1 SGHRS, CDR2 YFSETQ. The CDR3 consists of 13 residues. V was shortened by 4 bases and J by 4 bases, with 11 bases between the two germline ends. The CDR3 here is CASSKGLPYGYTF. The DNA of the CDR3 is TGCGCCAGCAGCAAGGGCTTGCCCTATGGCTACACCTTC.

The V call is TRBV5-1, the J call TRBJ1-1; 9 positions match TRBD1. CDR1 and CDR2 (germline): SGHRS, YFSETQ. CDR3 length equals 17 residues. The DNA for the CDR3 is TGCTTCAGCAGCTTGGCGGACAGGGGCCCGGAGAACACTGAAGCTTTCTTT. Amino acids: CFSSLADRGPENTEAFF.

This chain uses TRBV20-1 with TRBJ1-1, with D possibly TRBD1 on 5 matching bases. CDR3 size: 12 residues. Per the germline V gene, CDR1 is DFQATT and CDR2 is SNEGSKA (reference sequence). Between the trimmed V and J ends, which lost 3 bases and 1 base, there was a span of 6 bases. CDR3 DNA: TGCAGTGCTAGTGGGGGGAACACTGAAGCTTTCTTT. As protein: CSASGGNTEAFF.

This clonotype has at least ten counts. In nucleotides, the CDR3 is TGTGCCAGCAGCCGACGGACAGGTCATAATGAAAAACTGTTTTTT. Protein sequence: CASSRRTGHNEKLFF. The genes are TRBV3-1 and TRBJ1-4; TRBD1 agrees at 7 bases. V was clipped by 4 bases and J by 4 bases; unmatched bases: 6. The CDR3 spans 15 residues. The germline V gene has CDR1 LGHDT and CDR2 YNNKEL (reference sequence).

With respect to this clonotype: A read error may be the cause here, since a much bigger clone is one base away. The chain recombines TRBV19 with TRBJ1-4, with a tentative D call TRBD1 (6 bases). The germline V gene has CDR1 LNHDA and CDR2 SQIVND (reference sequence). The CDR3 is 15 residues long. CDR3 protein: CAISIEGDSNEKLFF. The CDR3 DNA reads as TGTGCCATTAGTATAGAGGGGGATTCTAATGAAAAACTGTTTTTT.

There are many counts of this clonotype. This chain connects TRBV15 to TRBJ1-1, with TRBD1 matching over 10 bases. The CDR3 sequence is 16 residues long. CDR1 LNHNV and CDR2 YYDKDF come from the germline V gene (reference sequence). Trimming cost V 9 bases and J 2 bases; bases outside gene matches: 12. In DNA, the CDR3 is TGTGCCACAAGCGGGACAGGGGCCCTCCGCAACACTGAAGCTTTCTTT. Protein product: CATSGTGALRNTEAFF.

At least ten counts were recorded for this clonotype. A much larger clone is a single base away; this may be a read error. The genes are TRBV6-9 and TRBJ1-6; no clear D. Germline CDR1 and CDR2: MNHGY and SVAAGI. CDR3 length: 16 amino acids. CDR3 protein: CASSYSGAGGNSPPHF. CDR3 coding DNA: TGTGCCAGCAGTTACTCCGGCGCAGGCGGGAATTCACCCCCCCACTTT.

Regarding this clonotype: This may be a read error, as it is one base from a much larger clone. The rearrangement joins TRBV6-5 to TRBJ2-7, with 10 positions matching TRBD2. CDR1 and CDR2 from the germline V gene are MNHEY and SVGAGI. The CDR3 contains 17 residues. The CDR3 DNA follows: TGTGCCAGCAGTTACTCGCGGGCTAGCGGGAGCTCCTACGAGCATTACTTC. Amino acids: CASSYSRASGSSYEHYF.

A remark on this clonotype: This is likely an artifact of a read error, given a far larger clone one base away. The chain links TRBV6-2 or TRBV6-3 to TRBJ1-1, with TRBD1 matching 8 bases. CDR1 is MNHEY and CDR2 is SVGEGT in the germline V gene. V lost 9 bases and J lost 2; bases outside the gene matches: 5. The CDR3 loop spans 13 amino acids. CDR3: CARRAGGNTEAFF. CDR3 DNA sequence: TGTGCCAGAAGGGCAGGGGGCAACACTGAAGCTTTCTTT.